Each of the 10 T cell receptor beta chains below was sequenced from the same sample in a study of blood T cell repertoires in COVID-19. Sequencing was performed with immunoSEQ multiplex PCR; in TCRdb, only in-frame clones are kept and a portion is missing. This table has over 100,000 clones, 75% to 90% appearing once. The specimen was peripheral blood. The receptors were gathered from a human donor in a cohort sampled during active COVID-19.

Comment on this clone: The same CDR3 is also encoded by other DNA sequences in this sample. The gene calls are TRBV6-2 or TRBV6-3 and TRBJ1-1, with unresolved D. The CDR3 consists of 14 residues. From germline, CDR1 is MNHEY and CDR2 SVGEGT. V gave up 6 bases and J gave up 4 bases, with 15 bases separating them. As DNA, the CDR3 is TGTGCCAGCAGCTCCGGCCGGGGTTTCACTGAAGCTTTCTTT. As protein: CASSSGRGFTEAFF.

This clone was seen only once. The rearrangement uses TRBV19 and TRBJ2-7; a weak D match, TRBD2 (6 bases). The germline CDR1 and CDR2 sequences are LNHDA and SQIVND (reference sequence). The CDR3 spans 12 residues. Deletions cut 5 bases from V and 12 bases from J, with 17 bases between. The CDR3 region has the DNA TGTGCCAGTAGTTCCCAGGCGGGGTGGCTGTACTTC. Its protein is CASSSQAGWLYF.

The rearrangement links TRBV7-9 to TRBJ2-3, with D unresolved. CDR1 and CDR2 (germline): SEHNR, FQNEAQ (reference sequence). The CDR3 consists of 16 residues. V was shortened by 5 bases and J by 3 bases, with 18 bases between the two germline ends. Written as DNA, the CDR3 is TGTGCCAGCAGCCCAAGGTCGGCGGTGGCAACAGATACGCAGTATTTT. Encoded protein: CASSPRSAVATDTQYF.

V usage is TRBV5-4 and J usage is TRBJ1-1; the match to TRBD1 covers 7 bases. Germline loops: CDR1 SGHNT, CDR2 YYREEE (reference sequence). The CDR3 is made up of 13 amino acids. V dropped 4 bases and J dropped 3; count of bases not matched to a gene: 3. The CDR3 reads CASSLDRDTEAFF. In DNA, the CDR3 is TGTGCCAGCAGCCTAGACAGGGACACTGAAGCTTTCTTT.

The chain recombines TRBV6-5 with TRBJ2-7, with D possibly TRBD1 on 5 matching bases. This CDR3 contains 14 residues. Trimming stripped 7 bases from V and 4 bases from J, with 17 bases between. Germline CDR1 is MNHEY and CDR2 is SVGAGI. CDR3 sequence reads: CASIRQTDEYEQYF. The CDR3 DNA is TGTGCCAGCATAAGACAGACAGACGAGTACGAGCAGTACTTC.

This chain uses TRBV9 with TRBJ1-2; D is ambiguous. Germline CDR1 and CDR2: SGDLS and YYNGEE. V was cut by 3 bases and J by 4 bases, with 13 bases left in between. The CDR3 has 14 amino acids. This CDR3 is CASSGRRSGYGYTF. The CDR3 bases are TGTGCCAGCAGCGGGAGGCGGAGCGGCTATGGCTACACCTTC.

V usage is TRBV6-5 and J usage is TRBJ1-1; TRBD1 might be the D (5 bases). This CDR3 comprises 15 residues. V lost 5 bases, J lost 4 bases, and 17 bases lay in between. Germline CDR1 reads MNHEY; CDR2 reads SVGAGI. The DNA for the CDR3 is TGTGCCAGCAGTCGGAGGGGAGGGGTGAGCACTGAAGCTTTCTTT. Amino acid sequence: CASSRRGGVSTEAFF.

The V gene is TRBV28, the J gene TRBJ2-5; TRBD1 is a possible D gene (5 bases). Trimming removed 6 bases at V and 4 bases at J, with 12 bases between. Germline CDR1 reads MDHEN; CDR2 reads SYDVKM. The CDR3 is 13 amino acids. The CDR3 sequence is CASSDSYRETQYF. The CDR3 nucleotides are TGTGCCAGCAGCGACAGCTATCGAGAGACCCAGTACTTC. The entire variable domain, with the rest obtained from reference TRBV28 and TRBJ2-5, is as follows: DVKVTQSSRYLVKRTGEKVFLECVQDMDHENMFWYRQDPGLGLRLIYFSYDVKMKEKGDIPEGYSVSREKKERFSLILESASTNQTSMYLCASSDSYRETQYFGPGTRLLVL.

V usage is TRBV19 and J usage is TRBJ2-5; TRBD1 matches 9 bases. The length of the CDR3 is 13 residues. The trim removed 4 bases at V and 12 bases at J, leaving 9 bases unmatched. In germline, CDR1 is LNHDA, CDR2 SQIVND (reference sequence). The CDR3 is CASSSIGQGWKYF. The CDR3 DNA is TGTGCCAGTAGTAGCATTGGACAGGGGTGGAAGTACTTC.

CDR3 in DNA: TGTGCCAGCAGCCACGCCGGGAGAGCTGATGGCTACACCTTC. Protein product: CASSHAGRADGYTF. V gene TRBV3-1 (or the pseudogene TRBV3-2) combines with J gene TRBJ1-2, with D hard to call. The germline V gene encodes CDR1 LGHDT and CDR2 YNNKEL (reference sequence). Trimming pared 3 bases from V and 6 bases from J, leaving 14 bases between. The CDR3 is made up of 14 amino acids.